This T cell receptor beta chain is from a study of cytomegalovirus exposure and HLA in healthy donors listed by TCRdb under 2017. Study-level background: In an earlier analysis of 550 to 750 of the donors, about 270 Gb of sequence data and 117 million unique TCR beta sequences from about 179 million T cells were reported. Approximately 310 gigabases of sequencing data and approximately 93 million unique TCR sequences were included in an early release covering several hundred HLA-typed donors. Of the 300 to 500 genotyped donors, roughly 80% were placed in the genetic ancestry cluster associated with self-reported Caucasian donors. The study was designed to test whether signatures of past pathogen exposure could be identified by cataloging public T cell receptors. The study profiled the T cell repertoires of approximately 700 subjects by immunosequencing and related them to cytomegalovirus serostatus. In addition to the first cohort of hundreds of subjects, a separate validation cohort of around 110 different subjects was used. To predict cytomegalovirus infection status, the study combined high-throughput TCR immunosequencing, statistical association of individual TCRs with disease status, and machine learning. A later analysis re-analyzed previously published TCR beta repertoires from 660 or so donors and added high-resolution HLA genotyping to study TCR occurrence patterns. In the later analysis, no new phenotypic data were used to find candidate immune exposures; instead, reliance was placed on TCR beta sequences and their occurrence across donors. In an earlier analysis of 587 of the donors, high-throughput TCR beta sequencing was used to judge whether each TCR beta V gene segment behaved as functional or pseudogenic. Donor age, sex, ethnicity and CMV serostatus were compiled together with the repertoire data. A later genetic analysis used genome-wide SNP genotypes for about 60% of the roughly 670 donors, treating that subset as a discovery cohort. Every discovery cohort repertoire had been produced on one sequencing platform. Both class I and class II loci were covered by HLA typing, at four-digit resolution. Typing coverage differed by locus: A, B, C, DRB1 and DQB1 were typed in about 620-630 donors, DQA1 in about 510, DPA1 in over 600, and DPB1 in approximately 450. Because of strong linkage in the cohort, roughly five DR-DQ haplotypes were treated as single units for association and clustering. Among almost 400 genotyped donors of the cohort, an average of around 240,000 unique TCR beta nucleotide sequences were sequenced per donor, around 20% of them non-productive. Overall study results and their limits: Immune exposure information for the cohort was limited to CMV serostatus. This cohort had only TCR beta chains sequenced, and the lack of alpha or paired-chain data limited which features could be detected. The authors suggested that the approach could potentially be extended to other disease states and immunological phenotypes. V-gene and J-gene trimming of TCR beta chains was associated with a missense DCLRE1C variant in a later genetic analysis, and the association was replicated in an independent cohort. A further reported finding was that TCR beta sequences accurately predicted the HLA-A and HLA-B alleles for most subjects in the first cohort. Because some donors lacked HLA typing at each locus, the association tests relied only on the typed subset. When HLA alleles, especially DR and DQ, strongly co-occurred, attributing TCR associations to individual alleles was difficult. In a later analysis, around 15,000 TCR beta sequences were associated with specific HLA alleles at a false discovery rate of 0.05. Most TCR sequences were seen in very few donors, while some public TCRs were found in many individuals. A later analysis found that most CMV-associated TCR beta chains appeared HLA-restricted, with HLA associations seemingly driven largely by CMV exposure. The 87-base-pair reads could not distinguish some IMGT-functional V segments, including TRBV6-2 and TRBV6-3, so those segments were excluded. A few of the identified cytomegalovirus-associated TCR beta chains were confirmed in vitro to be specific for cytomegalovirus antigens. A later analysis reported that several top co-occurrence clusters appeared linked to parvovirus B19, influenza, CMV and Epstein-Barr virus. A later analysis found that TCR association rates varied across HLA loci, with DRB1 alleles showing the most associated TCRs and HLA-C alleles the fewest. In both the original and validation cohorts, the classifier was reported to diagnose cytomegalovirus status with high specificity and sensitivity. A later analysis found that HLA-associated TCR beta chains were more clonally expanded and had lower generation probabilities than equally common non-associated chains. Linkage disequilibrium might explain the correlated functional status among segregating V segments, but an unknown experimental factor could not be ruled out. The study gave a list of about 150 TCR beta chains associated with cytomegalovirus. Roughly uniform sequencing depth across donors was assumed in presence/absence analyses, although this assumption may not hold. The earlier analysis of approximately 540 of the donors excluded approximately 17 rarely observed V segments, including chromosome 9 orphons, because counts were too low. In a later genetic analysis, fewer N-insertions in productive TCRs were reported among donors in an Asian-associated ancestry cluster than the roughly 700-donor mean. A cluster of highly shared sequence variants was judged likely to be a technical artifact of the sequencing pipeline. In an earlier analysis of more than 450 of the donors, most TCR beta V segments were observed in productive rearrangements about 90% or about 30% of the time, broadly matching IMGT annotations.

The CDR3, from cysteine to phenylalanine, totals 18 residues. The kept DNA is CDR3 alone, 54 bases in frame from the first base. CDR1 and CDR2 (SGHTS, YDEGEE) derive from the germline V gene. With respect to this clone: No cognate antigen has been identified for it. Germline and junction disagree at one end, which may indicate a read error.

Libraries were built with the immunoSEQ multiplex PCR assay. For the multiplex PCR, a mixture combining 60 forward primers for TCR Vbeta segments and 13 reverse primers for TCR Jbeta segments was used. The CDR3 region of rearranged TCR beta genes was amplified from genomic DNA with a multiplex PCR assay. On the Illumina HiSeq System, the amplified TCR beta libraries were sequenced as 87-base-pair reads. Processing in the source paper ran as follows. Across the 700 or so repertoires, a later analysis counted approximately 83 million unique TCR beta chains, some 11 million of which were shared by at least two donors. Raw reads were error-corrected and collapsed into unique sequences by a nearest-neighbor algorithm in which closely related sequences were merged to remove PCR and sequencing errors. V, D and J gene segments were assigned by aligning CDR3 sequences to IMGT reference sequences. Each retained sequence needed at least a six-nucleotide match to both a V gene segment and a J gene segment. Rearrangements were called productive when the CDR3 lacked stop codons and stayed in frame with V and J; all others were non-productive. Following IMGT convention, CDR3 was defined as the stretch from the second conserved V-encoded cysteine to the conserved J-encoded phenylalanine. The earlier analysis of 500 to 750 of the donors excluded any sequence lacking an unambiguous match to a single V gene segment. In an earlier analysis of approximately 590 of the donors, V segments were called functional above 56.7% productive rearrangements and were called segregating when the between-donor standard deviation exceeded 5%. A statistical classification framework was built to diagnose cytomegalovirus status from the catalog of TCR beta chain sequences. A later analysis assigned V and J genes by comparing TCR nucleotide sequences with IMGT/GENE-DB human TR gene sequences. The TCRdist pipeline was used in a later analysis to assign CDR3 sequences and most-parsimonious VDJ recombination scenarios. In a later analysis, every TCR beta chain was defined by the combination of its CDR3 amino acid sequence and its V-gene family, and reads without a unique V-gene family were dropped. A later analysis removed several hundred highly shared, low-generation-probability nucleotide sequences to deal with suspected cross-contamination and a sequencing artifact. A later analysis calculated a clonal expansion index for each public chain from normalized within-repertoire ranks of inferred template counts. A later analysis computed generation probabilities with a VDJ recombination model fitted to out-of-frame rearrangements, and checked the results against IGoR. Hypergeometric tests were used in a later analysis to score TCR-TCR, TCR-HLA and TCR-CMV co-occurrence, with a repertoire-size bias correction applied to the TCR pairs. In a later analysis, false discovery rates were estimated by permuting HLA or CMV assignments 20 times. In a later analysis, co-occurring TCRs were grouped using DBSCAN, with TCRdist sequence similarity added in when clustering inside HLA-allele-positive subsets. Repertoires with fewer than 30,000 or more than 120,000 public chains, plus five repertoires with anomalous nucleotide sharing, were excluded from co-occurrence clustering. The clones in this table, taken by TCRdb from immuneACCESS, are in-frame only. Not every clone is retained; where verified, under half of the shortfall comes from an unresolved V gene, and the cause of the rest is unknown. D and trimming were read from the DNA, whereas the V and J calls and clone size are those reported in that table. The sample's own table lists more than 40,000 clones. Clones ranked in the top ten supply roughly 0.99% of the sample.

In total, 600 or so healthy bone marrow donors made up the cohort. At the time of sampling, all cohort members were nominally healthy, though unrecorded immune exposures were likely present. The donor tested CMV seronegative, placing the donor among the 350 or so seronegative members of the cohort. A peripheral blood sample was collected from each donor, and TCR beta sequencing was performed on peripheral blood mononuclear cells. Genomic DNA extraction from the blood cell samples was performed with the Qiagen DNeasy Blood Extraction Kit. The V gene is TRBV5-8 and the J gene is TRBJ2-1; the junction holds 12 bases that match TRBD1. Sequenced: PBMCs. The source of this sequence is a woman aged 40-49 years in good health and CMV-seronegative. The nucleotide sequence reads as follows: TGTGCCAGCAGTTTGGGACAGGGGGCCCTGAGCTCCTACAATGAGCAGTTCTTC. It encodes CASSLGQGALSSYNEQFF.